The present TCR beta chain was sequenced within a study of CDR3 diversity in severe acne. V was pared by 5 bases and J by 3 bases, with 17 bases between. The CDR3 contains 15 residues. Germline CDR1 MNHEY, CDR2 SMNVEV (reference sequence). Using its own MiXCR run on the PCR reads, TCRdb lists one record per CDR3 protein. The data hold around 100,000 distinct CDR3 sequences, with around 56% observed a single time. In this sample, this clonotype turned up many times. Material: blood. This receptor was obtained from a male donor with acne. The J gene is TRBJ2-7, the V gene TRBV27, with D maybe TRBD2 (7 bases). CDR3 nucleotides: TGTGCCAGCAGTCCCCCTACGGGGGGACACTACGAGCAGTACTTC. As protein: CASSPPTGGHYEQYF.